By share, the clone carrying this T cell receptor (beta chain) ranks as medium-sized. What it binds is unknown. Other DNA sequences in this sample translate to the same CDR3. Each sample yielded 90,000 to 100,000 assayed TCR templates. The repertoire was sequenced with immunoSEQ multiplex PCR; TCRdb's copy has only in-frame clones and lacks some. The sample holds about 46,000 clones, over 90% seen once. This specimen belongs to a study of siplizumab effects on memory and regulatory T cells. Study-level points and caveats: A naive or memory phenotype could not be assigned to roughly 80-95% of the proliferating CD4+ or CD8+ clones. A major contribution to the alloresponse seemed to be made by naive T cells, which seemed more diverse than memory cells. In siplizumab cultures, the suppressive function of proliferating Tregs remained unconfirmed.

Germline V CDR1 and CDR2: SEHNR, FQNEAQ (reference sequence). V shed 5 bases and J shed 9 bases, with 14 bases lying between them. The CDR3 consists of 13 residues. The V gene is TRBV7-9, the J gene TRBJ1-5; D gene unclear. Sample: CD8+ T cells sorted from blood. The source of this sequence is a human donor in good health. Here the CDR3 reads CASSETTTGPQHF. Written as DNA, the CDR3 is TGTGCCAGCAGCGAGACTACGACGGGGCCCCAGCATTTT.